The 32 T cell receptor beta chains in this list originate from one sample, sequenced in a study of T cell clonotyping in hematopoietic cell transplantation. Clones were read by immunoSEQ multiplex PCR, and TCRdb kept only the in-frame ones, dropping some. The data hold more than 15,000 clones, with more than 60% observed a single time. The sequences come from PBMCs, collected 30 days after allogeneic stem cell transplant. The receptor set was obtained from a male patient aged 50 or older who had an allogeneic stem cell transplant from an unrelated donor, so T cells may come from the graft donor. Some clones in this sample may be carry-over from other donors' samples.

This clone was picked up a small number of times. The CDR3 reads CASSLDRVPYEQYF. As DNA, the CDR3 is TGTGCCAGCAGCTTAGACAGGGTACCCTACGAGCAGTACTTC. This chain uses TRBV7-9 with TRBJ2-7, with TRBD1 as a possible D gene (6 bases). In germline, CDR1 is SEHNR, CDR2 FQNEAQ (reference sequence). Trimming took 1 base from V and 2 from J, leaving 9 bases between them. The CDR3 has 14 residues.

This clone was counted a few times. V and J are TRBV6-5 and TRBJ1-1, with D possibly matching TRBD1 (5 bases). This CDR3 has 14 amino acids. The germline V and J ends were trimmed by 2 bases and 7 bases, with 14 bases remaining between them. The germline V gene encodes CDR1 MNHEY and CDR2 SVGAGI. CDR3 region: CASSYQQGIDEAFF. The CDR3 region has the DNA TGTGCCAGCAGTTACCAGCAGGGCATCGATGAAGCTTTCTTT.

This clone was observed a handful of times. This chain joins TRBV10-3 and TRBJ2-5, with TRBD1 matching over 10 bases. V dropped 8 bases and J dropped 5; count of bases not matched to a gene: 2. Germline V CDR1 and CDR2: ENHRY, SYGVKD. The CDR3 extends over 12 amino acids. The chain's CDR3 is CAIRGQGETQYF. CDR3 DNA: TGTGCCATCCGGGGACAGGGGGAGACCCAGTACTTC.

This clone came up a few times. The chain is built from TRBV5-1 and TRBJ2-7; D remains unclear. The V end lost 0 bases, the J end lost 1 base, and 5 bases lay between the germline ends. CDR1 is SGHRS, CDR2 YFSETQ, per germline. The CDR3 extends over 13 amino acids. In nucleotides, the CDR3 is TGCGCCAGCAGCTTGGGAGTATCCTACGAGCAGTACTTC. Amino acids: CASSLGVSYEQYF.

This clone was counted a few times. This chain uses TRBV2 with TRBJ2-7, with 9 bases fitting TRBD1. This CDR3 is built from 13 residues. V lost 5 bases, J lost 2 bases, and 1 base stayed unmatched. CDR1 is SNHLY and CDR2 is FYNNEI in the germline V gene. CDR3 nucleotides: TGTGCCAGCAGTCGACAGGGGGCCTACGAGCAGTACTTC. The encoded protein is CASSRQGAYEQYF.

The chain recombines TRBV19 with TRBJ2-1; D not certain. Per the germline V gene, CDR1 is LNHDA and CDR2 is SQIVND (reference sequence). Trimming removed 8 bases from V and 0 bases from J, with 2 bases in between. CDR3 size: 11 residues. The CDR3 spells CASSSYNEQFF. CDR3 nucleotide sequence: TGTGCCAGTTCCTCCTACAATGAGCAGTTCTTC.

The gene calls are TRBV6-5 and TRBJ2-3; D is possibly TRBD2 (5 bases). Trimming cost V 4 bases and J 2 bases, with 16 bases left between them. The CDR3 runs to 16 residues. Germline values: CDR1 MNHEY, CDR2 SVGAGI. The DNA of the CDR3 is TGTGCCAGCAGTTCCGTCGTAGGACTTGCCACAGATACGCAGTATTTT. Translated, it gives CASSSVVGLATDTQYF.

Only a few counts were recorded for this clone. The V and J genes are TRBV7-2 and TRBJ1-2; possible D gene TRBD1, 5 bases. The CDR3 runs to 13 residues. Germline values: CDR1 SGHTA, CDR2 FQGNSA. Trimming took off 4 bases at V and 5 bases at J, with 11 bases between the two ends. The CDR3 loop is CASSSGTDYGYTF. CDR3 nucleotide sequence: TGTGCCAGCAGCTCCGGGACGGATTATGGCTACACCTTC.

The V call is TRBV4-3, the J call TRBJ2-7, with 10 bases matching TRBD2. The CDR3 is 17 amino acids. Trimming removed 0 bases from V and 2 bases from J; junction bases left unmatched: 7. In germline, CDR1 is LGHNA, CDR2 YSLEER. CDR3 sequence reads: CASSQDRGLAIPYEQYF. The CDR3 DNA reads as TGCGCCAGCAGCCAAGATAGGGGACTAGCGATACCCTACGAGCAGTACTTC.

The J gene is TRBJ2-1, the V gene TRBV5-1; TRBD2 might be the D (5 bases). CDR3 size: 13 residues. V gave up 2 bases and J gave up 4 bases, with 7 bases separating them. The V gene's germline CDR1 is SGHRS and CDR2 YFSETQ. CDR3 nucleotide sequence: TGCGCCAGCAGCTTCTCGGGGTACAATGAGCAGTTCTTC. Residues: CASSFSGYNEQFF.

V usage is TRBV4-3 and J usage is TRBJ1-1; possibly TRBD1 for D (5 bases). Germline V gives CDR1 LGHNA, CDR2 YSLEER. CDR3 length equals 18 residues. V was trimmed by 3 bases and J by 0 bases, leaving 20 bases between them. The CDR3 is CASSHTGGDPPLNTEAFF. CDR3 DNA: TGCGCCAGCAGCCATACTGGAGGGGACCCACCACTGAACACTGAAGCTTTCTTT.

The gene calls are TRBV20-1 and TRBJ1-2, with D hard to call. Germline V gene sequence: CDR1 DFQATT, CDR2 SNEGSKA (reference sequence). This CDR3 is 11 amino acids long. Trimming stripped 5 bases from V and 2 bases from J, with 6 bases between. CDR3 residues: CSALQNYGYTF. The CDR3 DNA follows: TGCAGTGCTCTTCAGAACTATGGCTACACCTTC.

CDR3 protein: CASSLESYGYTF. The CDR3 nucleotides are TGTGCCAGCAGCTTAGAAAGCTATGGCTACACCTTC. The rearrangement uses TRBV7-8 and TRBJ1-2; D gene ambiguous. V was pared by 1 base and J by 4 bases, with 4 bases between. Germline-derived CDR1 and CDR2 are SGHVS and FQNEAQ. CDR3 length: 12 residues.

The chain uses TRBV30 and TRBJ1-6; D is uncertain. Germline CDR1 and CDR2: GTSNPN and SVGIG (reference sequence). The CDR3 spans 11 residues. V gave up 3 bases and J gave up 10 bases, with 7 bases separating them. This CDR3 reads CAWRMVSPLHF. CDR3 sequence (DNA): TGTGCCTGGAGGATGGTCTCACCCCTCCACTTT. Based on the CDR3 plus reference TRBV30 and TRBJ1-6, the full variable domain is SQTIHQWPATLVQPVGSPLSLECTVEGTSNPNLYWYRQAAGRGLQLLFYSVGIGQISSEVPQNLSASRPQDRQFILSSKKLLLSDSGFYLCAWRMVSPLHFGNGTRLTVT.

The chain combines TRBV7-2 with TRBJ2-7; 7 bases map to TRBD1. Trimming removed 3 bases from V and 6 bases from J; junction bases left unmatched: 8. CDR1 is SGHTA, CDR2 FQGNSA, per germline. The CDR3 has 14 residues. This CDR3 reads CASSFTGAAVEQYF. CDR3 nucleotide sequence: TGTGCCAGCAGCTTTACAGGGGCAGCCGTCGAGCAGTACTTC.

J is TRBJ1-2 and V is TRBV5-1; TRBD1 matches 7 bases. The V and J ends lost 4 bases and 5 bases, in that order; junction bases with no gene match: 2. The CDR3 is made up of 12 amino acids. Germline V gives CDR1 SGHRS, CDR2 YFSETQ. Here the CDR3 DNA reads TGCGCCAGCAGCGACAGGGAGTATGGCTACACCTTC. Its translation is CASSDREYGYTF.

This rearrangement joins TRBV4-1 to TRBJ1-1, with TRBD1 matching 9 bases. Trimming cost V 4 bases and J 3 bases; bases outside gene matches: 6. This CDR3 region has 15 residues. The germline CDR1 and CDR2 sequences are MGHRA and YSYEKL. Written as DNA, the CDR3 is TGCGCCAGCAGCCTAACAGGGGGCTACGACACTGAAGCTTTCTTT. The encoded protein is CASSLTGGYDTEAFF.

The chain employs TRBV7-2 and TRBJ2-7; 15 positions match TRBD2. Germline CDR1 reads SGHTA; CDR2 reads FQGNSA. The CDR3 runs 15 residues. Germline trimming cut 5 bases from V and 6 bases from J; bases unmatched to any gene: 5. CDR3 in DNA: TGTGCCAGCAGCCCCGGGACTAGCGGGAGGAGCGAGCAGTACTTC. It yields the protein CASSPGTSGRSEQYF.

This clone occurred a few times. V gene TRBV30 combines with J gene TRBJ1-2, with 8 bases matching TRBD1. The CDR3 has 14 residues. From germline, CDR1 is GTSNPN and CDR2 SVGIG (reference sequence). J gave up 4 bases and V 0 bases, and 4 bases lay outside the gene matches. CDR3 in amino acids: CAWSVNGQGYGYTF. Here the CDR3 DNA reads TGTGCCTGGAGTGTGAATGGACAGGGCTATGGCTACACCTTC.

The rearrangement uses TRBV27 and TRBJ2-1; D not certain. This CDR3 comprises 13 residues. In germline, CDR1 is MNHEY, CDR2 SMNVEV (reference sequence). The V end was cut by 3 bases, the J end by 8 bases, with 11 bases between. The CDR3 coding sequence is TGTGCCAGCAGTTTTACGGTTCAGTATGAGCAGTTCTTC. Translating it yields CASSFTVQYEQFF.

The rearrangement links TRBV30 to TRBJ1-2; a possible D gene is TRBD1 (6 bases). V lost 3 bases, J lost 4 bases, and 9 bases lay in between. Per germline, CDR1 GTSNPN and CDR2 SVGIG (reference sequence). The CDR3 loop spans 12 amino acids. This chain's CDR3 is CAWRSRGYGYTF. The CDR3 nucleotides read TGTGCCTGGAGGAGCAGGGGCTATGGCTACACCTTC. Full variable domain (outside the CDR3, taken from reference TRBV30 and TRBJ1-2): SQTIHQWPATLVQPVGSPLSLECTVEGTSNPNLYWYRQAAGRGLQLLFYSVGIGQISSEVPQNLSASRPQDRQFILSSKKLLLSDSGFYLCAWRSRGYGYTFGSGTRLTVV.

This rearrangement joins TRBV7-2 to TRBJ2-3; D uncertain. This CDR3 comprises 15 residues. Germline V CDR1 and CDR2: SGHTA, FQGNSA. Trimming stripped 0 bases from V and 2 bases from J, with 9 bases between. The CDR3 sequence: CASSLAGRFTDTQYF. The CDR3 nucleotides are TGTGCCAGCAGCTTAGCCGGCAGATTCACAGATACGCAGTATTTT.

The rearrangement links TRBV7-8 to TRBJ1-2, with D unclear. This CDR3 has 14 residues. V shed 5 bases and J shed 4 bases, with 14 bases lying between them. In germline, CDR1 is SGHVS, CDR2 FQNEAQ. The CDR3 spells CASSAGTRRYGYTF. Written as DNA, the CDR3 is TGTGCCAGCAGCGCGGGCACAAGGCGCTATGGCTACACCTTC. The whole variable domain, remainder taken from reference TRBV7-8 and TRBJ1-2, is GAGVSQSPRYKVAKRGQDVALRCDPISGHVSLFWYQQALGQGPEFLTYFQNEAQLDKSGLPSDRFFAERPEGSVSTLKIQRTQQEDSAVYLCASSAGTRRYGYTFGSGTRLTVV.

This rearrangement joins TRBV30 to TRBJ1-5, with D perhaps matching TRBD1 (6 bases). The V end was cut by 3 bases, the J end by 7 bases, with 13 bases between. Germline V CDR1 and CDR2: GTSNPN, SVGIG (reference sequence). CDR3 length: 13 residues. The CDR3 region is CAWSRGQEQPQHF. DNA for the CDR3: TGTGCCTGGAGCCGGGGGCAGGAACAGCCCCAGCATTTT.

This clone was seen more than once but under ten times. The chain joins TRBV10-3 to TRBJ2-2, with 9 bases that match TRBD1. The CDR3 runs to 16 residues. Trimming removed 3 bases from V and 2 bases from J; junction bases left unmatched: 4. Germline lookup yields CDR1 ENHRY and CDR2 SYGVKD. This chain's CDR3 is CAISDPGQGNTGELFF. The CDR3 nucleotides read TGTGCCATCAGTGATCCGGGACAGGGTAACACCGGGGAGCTGTTTTTT.

V and J are TRBV25-1 and TRBJ2-2; TRBD2 might be the D (5 bases). V lost 1 base to trimming and J lost 8 bases, with 8 bases between them. Looked up from germline, CDR1 is MGHDK and CDR2 is SYGVNS. The CDR3 loop spans 13 amino acids. This CDR3 reads CASSESGKGELFF. CDR3 DNA sequence: TGTGCCAGCAGTGAATCGGGGAAAGGGGAGCTGTTTTTT.

The chain is built from TRBV9 and TRBJ2-7, with 11 positions matching TRBD2. This CDR3 is built from 17 residues. CDR1 and CDR2 (germline): SGDLS, YYNGEE. V lost 3 bases, J lost 0 bases, and 8 bases stayed unmatched. CDR3 amino acids: CASSGASGGLSSYEQYF. CDR3 coding DNA: TGTGCCAGCAGCGGCGCTAGCGGGGGGCTGAGCTCCTACGAGCAGTACTTC. The variable domain in full, with the rest retrieved from reference TRBV9 and TRBJ2-7, is DSGVTQTPKHLITATGQRVTLRCSPRSGDLSVYWYQQSLDQGLQFLIQYYNGEERAKGNILERFSAQQFPDLHSELNLSSLELGDSALYFCASSGASGGLSSYEQYFGPGTRLTVT.

This chain links TRBV6-5 with TRBJ1-1; D remains unclear. CDR3 length: 13 amino acids. Looked up from germline, CDR1 is MNHEY and CDR2 is SVGAGI. Trimming left V 0 bases short and J 6 bases short, with 8 bases between. The chain's CDR3 is CASSYSNVAEAFF. The CDR3 DNA follows: TGTGCCAGCAGTTACTCGAACGTTGCTGAAGCTTTCTTT.

This clone has a single count. The chain links TRBV30 to TRBJ1-2, with 8 bases aligning to TRBD1. The CDR3 loop spans 14 amino acids. CDR1 and CDR2 (germline): GTSNPN, SVGIG (reference sequence). The J segment lost 4 bases and the V segment lost 5 bases, leaving 9 bases of the junction unmatched. CDR3 in amino acids: CAWEETGALYGYTF. In DNA form, the CDR3 reads TGTGCCTGGGAGGAGACAGGGGCTCTCTATGGCTACACCTTC.

This rearrangement joins TRBV29-1 to TRBJ1-3, with 7 bases identical to TRBD1. J gave up 0 bases and V 6 bases, and 2 bases lay outside the gene matches. This CDR3 region has 13 residues. Per the germline V gene, CDR1 is SQVTM and CDR2 is ANQGSEA. The CDR3 DNA reads TGCAGCGTGTCAGGGGGCTCTGGAAACACCATATATTTT. It encodes CSVSGGSGNTIYF.

This chain links TRBV2 with TRBJ1-5; 7 bases line up with TRBD1. J gave up 6 bases and V 5 bases, and 7 bases lay outside the gene matches. Germline CDR1 SNHLY, CDR2 FYNNEI. This CDR3 is built from 14 residues. CDR3 sequence: CASSFRQGGQPQHF. The CDR3, as DNA: TGTGCCAGCAGTTTTCGACAGGGAGGTCAGCCCCAGCATTTT.

The CDR3 loop is CASSEYAGGAAGEQFF. CDR3 sequence (DNA): TGTGCCAGCAGTGAATATGCGGGAGGGGCGGCCGGGGAGCAGTTCTTC. The chain combines TRBV25-1 with TRBJ2-1; TRBD2 matches at 9 bases. This CDR3 comprises 16 residues. After removal of 0 bases from V and 10 bases from J, the junction contained 10 bases not matched to a gene. Germline CDR1 and CDR2: MGHDK and SYGVNS.